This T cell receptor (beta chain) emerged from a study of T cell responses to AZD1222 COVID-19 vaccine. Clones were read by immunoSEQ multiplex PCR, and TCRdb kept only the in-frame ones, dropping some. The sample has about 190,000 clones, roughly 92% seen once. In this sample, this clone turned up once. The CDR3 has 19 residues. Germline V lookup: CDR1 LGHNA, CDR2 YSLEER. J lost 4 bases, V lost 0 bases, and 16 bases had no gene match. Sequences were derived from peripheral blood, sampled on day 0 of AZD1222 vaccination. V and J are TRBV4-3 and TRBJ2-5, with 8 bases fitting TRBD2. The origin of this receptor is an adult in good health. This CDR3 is CASSQDGDGGAGFAETQYF. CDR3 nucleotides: TGCGCCAGCAGCCAAGATGGGGACGGGGGGGCCGGGTTTGCAGAGACCCAGTACTTC.